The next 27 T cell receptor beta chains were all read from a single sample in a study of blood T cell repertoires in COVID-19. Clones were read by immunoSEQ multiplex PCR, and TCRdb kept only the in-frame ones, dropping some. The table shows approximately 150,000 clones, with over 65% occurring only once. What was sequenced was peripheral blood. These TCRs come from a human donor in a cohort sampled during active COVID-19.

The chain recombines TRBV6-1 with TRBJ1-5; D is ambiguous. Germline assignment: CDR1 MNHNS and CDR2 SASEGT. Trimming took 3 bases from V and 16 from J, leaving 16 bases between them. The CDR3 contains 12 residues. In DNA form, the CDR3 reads TGTGCCAGCAGTGAGCCCCCTCCGATAGTCCATTTT. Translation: CASSEPPPIVHF.

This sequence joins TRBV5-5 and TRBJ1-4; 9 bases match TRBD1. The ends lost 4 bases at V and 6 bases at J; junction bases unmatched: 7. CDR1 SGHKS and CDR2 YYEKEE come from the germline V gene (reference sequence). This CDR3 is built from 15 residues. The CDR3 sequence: CASSQLGTGHEKLFF. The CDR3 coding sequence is TGTGCCAGCAGCCAACTCGGGACAGGGCATGAAAAACTGTTTTTT.

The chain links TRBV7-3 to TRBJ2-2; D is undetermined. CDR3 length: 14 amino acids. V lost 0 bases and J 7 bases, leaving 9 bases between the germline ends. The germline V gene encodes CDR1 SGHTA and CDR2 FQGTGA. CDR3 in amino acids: CASSLTPVFGELFF. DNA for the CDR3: TGTGCCAGCAGCTTAACGCCGGTATTCGGGGAGCTGTTTTTT.

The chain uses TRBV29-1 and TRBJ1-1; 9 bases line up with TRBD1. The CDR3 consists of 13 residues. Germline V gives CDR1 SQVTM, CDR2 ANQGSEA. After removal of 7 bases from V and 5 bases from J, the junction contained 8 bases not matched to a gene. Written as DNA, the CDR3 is TGCAGCGCGACTATGACAGGGGGGACTGAAGCTTTCTTT. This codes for CSATMTGGTEAFF.

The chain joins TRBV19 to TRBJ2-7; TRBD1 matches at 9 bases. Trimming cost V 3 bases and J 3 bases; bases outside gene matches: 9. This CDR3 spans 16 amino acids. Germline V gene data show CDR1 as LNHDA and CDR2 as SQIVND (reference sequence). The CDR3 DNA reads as TGTGCCAGTAGTATTACTGGGACAGGGATTATCTACGAGCAGTACTTC. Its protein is CASSITGTGIIYEQYF.

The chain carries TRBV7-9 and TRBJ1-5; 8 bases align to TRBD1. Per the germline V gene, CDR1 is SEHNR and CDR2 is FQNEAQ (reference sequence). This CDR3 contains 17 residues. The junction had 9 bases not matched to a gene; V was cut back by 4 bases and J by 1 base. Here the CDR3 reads CASSSSNQGASNQPQHF. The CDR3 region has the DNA TGTGCCAGCAGCTCCTCAAACCAGGGGGCCAGCAATCAGCCCCAGCATTTT.

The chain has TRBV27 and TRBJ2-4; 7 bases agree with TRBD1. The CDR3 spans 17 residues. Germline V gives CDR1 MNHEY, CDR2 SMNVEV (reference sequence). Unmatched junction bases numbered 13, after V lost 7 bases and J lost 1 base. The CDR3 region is CASTHHDPRGAKNIQYF. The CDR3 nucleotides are TGTGCCAGCACCCACCATGACCCCAGGGGGGCCAAAAACATTCAGTACTTC.

The CDR3: CASSLDSGDADTQYF. DNA for the CDR3: TGCGCCAGCAGCTTGGACTCGGGGGACGCAGATACGCAGTATTTT. The chain has TRBV5-1 and TRBJ2-3; D is perhaps TRBD2 (6 bases). Trimming pared 0 bases from V and 4 bases from J, leaving 12 bases between. The germline CDR1 and CDR2 sequences are SGHRS and YFSETQ. There are 15 residues in the CDR3.

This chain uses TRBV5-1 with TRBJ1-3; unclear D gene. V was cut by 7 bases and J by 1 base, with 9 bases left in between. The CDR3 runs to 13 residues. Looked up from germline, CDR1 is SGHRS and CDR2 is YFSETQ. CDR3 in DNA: TGCGCCAGCGGTGAGGTTTCTGGAAACACCATATATTTT. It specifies CASGEVSGNTIYF.

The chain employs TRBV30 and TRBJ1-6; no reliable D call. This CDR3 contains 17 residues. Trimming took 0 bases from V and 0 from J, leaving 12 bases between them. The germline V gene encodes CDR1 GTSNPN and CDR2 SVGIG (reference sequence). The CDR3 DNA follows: TGTGCCTGGAGTGTAGGACTTACTAGCTCCTATAATTCACCCCTCCACTTT. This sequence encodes CAWSVGLTSSYNSPLHF.

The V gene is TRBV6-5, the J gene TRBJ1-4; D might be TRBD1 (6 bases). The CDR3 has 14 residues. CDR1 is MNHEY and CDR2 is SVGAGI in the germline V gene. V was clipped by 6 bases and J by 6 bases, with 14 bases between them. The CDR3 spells CASSGQSNYEKLFF. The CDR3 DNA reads TGTGCCAGCAGCGGACAGAGTAATTATGAAAAACTGTTTTTT.

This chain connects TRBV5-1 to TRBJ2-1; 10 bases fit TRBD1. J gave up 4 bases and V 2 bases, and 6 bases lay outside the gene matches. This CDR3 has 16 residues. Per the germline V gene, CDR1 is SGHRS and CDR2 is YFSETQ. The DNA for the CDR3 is TGCGCCAGCAGCTTAAGAGCGGGACAGGGGTACAATGAGCAGTTCTTC. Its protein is CASSLRAGQGYNEQFF.

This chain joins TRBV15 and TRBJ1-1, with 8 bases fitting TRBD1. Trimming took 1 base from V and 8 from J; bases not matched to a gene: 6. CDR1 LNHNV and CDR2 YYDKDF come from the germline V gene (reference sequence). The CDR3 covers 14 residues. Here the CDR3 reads CATSRGDRLREAFF. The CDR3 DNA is TGTGCCACCAGCAGAGGGGACAGGCTTAGAGAAGCTTTCTTT. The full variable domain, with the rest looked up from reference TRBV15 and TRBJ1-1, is DAMVIQNPRYQVTQFGKPVTLSCSQTLNHNVMYWYQQKSSQAPKLLFHYYDKDFNNEADTPDNFQSRRPNTSFCFLDIRSPGLGDTAMYLCATSRGDRLREAFFGQGTRLTVV.

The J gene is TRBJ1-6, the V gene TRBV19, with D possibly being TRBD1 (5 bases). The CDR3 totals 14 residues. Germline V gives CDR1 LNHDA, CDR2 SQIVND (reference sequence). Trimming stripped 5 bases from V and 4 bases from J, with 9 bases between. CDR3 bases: TGTGCCAGTAGTGACAGAAGATATAATTCACCCCTCCACTTT. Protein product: CASSDRRYNSPLHF.

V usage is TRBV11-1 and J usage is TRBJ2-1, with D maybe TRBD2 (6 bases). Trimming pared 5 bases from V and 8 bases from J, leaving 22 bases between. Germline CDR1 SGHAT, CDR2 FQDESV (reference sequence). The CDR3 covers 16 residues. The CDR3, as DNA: TGTGCCAGCAGCCTCGACGGGGGTCCCCCCCCCGATGAGCAGTTCTTC. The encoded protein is CASSLDGGPPPDEQFF.

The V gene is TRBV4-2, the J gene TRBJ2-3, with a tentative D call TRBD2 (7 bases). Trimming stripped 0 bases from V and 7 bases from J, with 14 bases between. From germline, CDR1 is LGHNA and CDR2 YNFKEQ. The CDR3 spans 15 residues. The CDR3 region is CASSQDEEGGYTQYF. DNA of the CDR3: TGTGCCAGCAGCCAAGATGAAGAGGGGGGGTATACGCAGTATTTT.

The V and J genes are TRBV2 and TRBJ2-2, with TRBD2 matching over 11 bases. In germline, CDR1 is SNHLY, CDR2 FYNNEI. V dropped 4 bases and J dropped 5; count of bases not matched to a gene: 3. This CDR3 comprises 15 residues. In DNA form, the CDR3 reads TGTGCCAGCAGTGTACTAGCGGGAGATACCGGGGAGCTGTTTTTT. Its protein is CASSVLAGDTGELFF.

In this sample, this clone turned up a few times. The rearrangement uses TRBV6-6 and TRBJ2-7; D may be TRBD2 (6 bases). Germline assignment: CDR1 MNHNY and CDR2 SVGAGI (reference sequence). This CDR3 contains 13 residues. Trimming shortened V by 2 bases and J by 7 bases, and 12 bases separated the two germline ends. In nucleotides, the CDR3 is TGTGCCAGCAGTTACCGGGAGTCGCGAGAGCAGTACGTC. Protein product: CASSYRESREQYV.

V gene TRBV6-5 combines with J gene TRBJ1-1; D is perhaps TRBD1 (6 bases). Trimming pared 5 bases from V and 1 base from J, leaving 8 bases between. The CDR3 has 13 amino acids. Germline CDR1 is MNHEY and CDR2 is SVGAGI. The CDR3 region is CASSPRGNTEAFF. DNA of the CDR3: TGTGCCAGCAGTCCCAGGGGGAACACTGAAGCTTTCTTT.

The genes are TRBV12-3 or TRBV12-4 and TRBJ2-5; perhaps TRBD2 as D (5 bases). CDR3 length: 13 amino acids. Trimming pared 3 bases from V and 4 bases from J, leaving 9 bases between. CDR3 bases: TGTGCCAGCAGTTTGAACGCGGGAGAGACCCAGTACTTC. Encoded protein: CASSLNAGETQYF.

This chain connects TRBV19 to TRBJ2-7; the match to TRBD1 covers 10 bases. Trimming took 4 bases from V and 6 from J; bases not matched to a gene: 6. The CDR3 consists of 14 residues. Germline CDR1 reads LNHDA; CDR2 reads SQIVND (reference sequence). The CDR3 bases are TGTGCCAGTAGTAGCGGGACAGGGGTACCCGAGCAGTACTTC. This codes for CASSSGTGVPEQYF.

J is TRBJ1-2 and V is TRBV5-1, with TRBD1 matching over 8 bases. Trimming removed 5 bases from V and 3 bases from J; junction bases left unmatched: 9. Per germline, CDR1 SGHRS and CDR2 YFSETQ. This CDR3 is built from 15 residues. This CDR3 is CASSGKTGGDYGYTF. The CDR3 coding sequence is TGCGCCAGCAGTGGGAAAACAGGGGGTGACTATGGCTACACCTTC. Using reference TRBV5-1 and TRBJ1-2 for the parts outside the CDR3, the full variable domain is KAGVTQTPRYLIKTRGQQVTLSCSPISGHRSVSWYQQTPGQGLQFLFEYFSETQRNKGNFPGRFSGRQFSNSRSEMNVSTLELGDSALYLCASSGKTGGDYGYTFGSGTRLTVV.

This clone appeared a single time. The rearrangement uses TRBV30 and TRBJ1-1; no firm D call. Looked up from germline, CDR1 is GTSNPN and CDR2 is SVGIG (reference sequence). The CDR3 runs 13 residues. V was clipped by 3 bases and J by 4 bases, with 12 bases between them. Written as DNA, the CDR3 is TGTGCCTGGAGAAACCGGGGAACCACTGAAGCTTTCTTT. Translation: CAWRNRGTTEAFF.

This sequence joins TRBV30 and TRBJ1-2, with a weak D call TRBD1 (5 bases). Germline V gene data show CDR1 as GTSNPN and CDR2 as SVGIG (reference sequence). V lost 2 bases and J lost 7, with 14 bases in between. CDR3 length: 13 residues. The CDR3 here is CAWSLEGAFGYTF. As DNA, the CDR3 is TGTGCCTGGAGTCTTGAAGGGGCTTTTGGCTACACCTTC.

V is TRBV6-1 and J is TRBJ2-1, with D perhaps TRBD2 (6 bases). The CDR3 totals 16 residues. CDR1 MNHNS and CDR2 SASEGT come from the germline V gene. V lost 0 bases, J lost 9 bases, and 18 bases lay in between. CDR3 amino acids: CASSEAHRDWRLEQFF. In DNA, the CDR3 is TGTGCCAGCAGTGAAGCTCACCGGGACTGGCGACTTGAGCAGTTCTTC.

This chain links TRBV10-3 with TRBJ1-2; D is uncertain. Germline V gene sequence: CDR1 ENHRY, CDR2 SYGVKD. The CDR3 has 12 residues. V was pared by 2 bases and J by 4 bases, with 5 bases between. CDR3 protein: CAISEGLYGYTF. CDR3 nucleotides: TGTGCCATCAGTGAGGGACTCTATGGCTACACCTTC.

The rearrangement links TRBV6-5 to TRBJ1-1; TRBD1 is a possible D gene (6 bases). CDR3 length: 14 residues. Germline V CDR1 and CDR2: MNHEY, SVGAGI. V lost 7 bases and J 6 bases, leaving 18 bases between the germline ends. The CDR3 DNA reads TGTGCCAGCATACTACAGGGTAACTGGGCTGAAGCTTTCTTT. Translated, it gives CASILQGNWAEAFF.